This TCR beta chain is drawn from a study of molecular identifiers for immune sequencing clone quantification. A single record per CDR3 protein comes from TCRdb applying MiXCR to the PCR reads. The sample has around 480,000 distinct CDR3 sequences; about a fifth are singletons. This CDR3 contains 17 residues. V lost 1 base, J lost 4 bases, and 11 bases stayed unmatched. Germline assignment: CDR1 MGHRA and CDR2 YSYEKL. This chain links TRBV4-1 with TRBJ2-3, with 7 positions matching TRBD1. The sequence came from a human donor in good health. Some libraries in this study had Jurkat cell RNA spiked in. Sequencing input: naive CD8+ T cells from blood, with Jurkat cell RNA spiked in. Subset described: FACS-sorted CD8+CD4-CCR7+CD45RA+ naive T cells. CDR3: CASSQAFVGGVPDTQYF. Written as DNA, the CDR3 is TGCGCCAGCAGCCAAGCCTTTGTAGGGGGCGTTCCAGATACGCAGTATTTT.